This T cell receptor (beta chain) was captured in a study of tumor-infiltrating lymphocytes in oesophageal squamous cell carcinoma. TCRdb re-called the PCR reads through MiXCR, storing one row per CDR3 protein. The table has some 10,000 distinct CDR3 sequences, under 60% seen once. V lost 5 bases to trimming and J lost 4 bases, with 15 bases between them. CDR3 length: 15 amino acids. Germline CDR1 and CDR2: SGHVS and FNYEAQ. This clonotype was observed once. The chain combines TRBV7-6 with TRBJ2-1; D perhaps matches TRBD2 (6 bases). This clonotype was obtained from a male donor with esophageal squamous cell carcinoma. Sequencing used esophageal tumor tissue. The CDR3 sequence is CASSHATRSYNEQFF. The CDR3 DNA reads TGTGCCAGCAGCCATGCGACTAGATCTTACAATGAGCAGTTCTTC.